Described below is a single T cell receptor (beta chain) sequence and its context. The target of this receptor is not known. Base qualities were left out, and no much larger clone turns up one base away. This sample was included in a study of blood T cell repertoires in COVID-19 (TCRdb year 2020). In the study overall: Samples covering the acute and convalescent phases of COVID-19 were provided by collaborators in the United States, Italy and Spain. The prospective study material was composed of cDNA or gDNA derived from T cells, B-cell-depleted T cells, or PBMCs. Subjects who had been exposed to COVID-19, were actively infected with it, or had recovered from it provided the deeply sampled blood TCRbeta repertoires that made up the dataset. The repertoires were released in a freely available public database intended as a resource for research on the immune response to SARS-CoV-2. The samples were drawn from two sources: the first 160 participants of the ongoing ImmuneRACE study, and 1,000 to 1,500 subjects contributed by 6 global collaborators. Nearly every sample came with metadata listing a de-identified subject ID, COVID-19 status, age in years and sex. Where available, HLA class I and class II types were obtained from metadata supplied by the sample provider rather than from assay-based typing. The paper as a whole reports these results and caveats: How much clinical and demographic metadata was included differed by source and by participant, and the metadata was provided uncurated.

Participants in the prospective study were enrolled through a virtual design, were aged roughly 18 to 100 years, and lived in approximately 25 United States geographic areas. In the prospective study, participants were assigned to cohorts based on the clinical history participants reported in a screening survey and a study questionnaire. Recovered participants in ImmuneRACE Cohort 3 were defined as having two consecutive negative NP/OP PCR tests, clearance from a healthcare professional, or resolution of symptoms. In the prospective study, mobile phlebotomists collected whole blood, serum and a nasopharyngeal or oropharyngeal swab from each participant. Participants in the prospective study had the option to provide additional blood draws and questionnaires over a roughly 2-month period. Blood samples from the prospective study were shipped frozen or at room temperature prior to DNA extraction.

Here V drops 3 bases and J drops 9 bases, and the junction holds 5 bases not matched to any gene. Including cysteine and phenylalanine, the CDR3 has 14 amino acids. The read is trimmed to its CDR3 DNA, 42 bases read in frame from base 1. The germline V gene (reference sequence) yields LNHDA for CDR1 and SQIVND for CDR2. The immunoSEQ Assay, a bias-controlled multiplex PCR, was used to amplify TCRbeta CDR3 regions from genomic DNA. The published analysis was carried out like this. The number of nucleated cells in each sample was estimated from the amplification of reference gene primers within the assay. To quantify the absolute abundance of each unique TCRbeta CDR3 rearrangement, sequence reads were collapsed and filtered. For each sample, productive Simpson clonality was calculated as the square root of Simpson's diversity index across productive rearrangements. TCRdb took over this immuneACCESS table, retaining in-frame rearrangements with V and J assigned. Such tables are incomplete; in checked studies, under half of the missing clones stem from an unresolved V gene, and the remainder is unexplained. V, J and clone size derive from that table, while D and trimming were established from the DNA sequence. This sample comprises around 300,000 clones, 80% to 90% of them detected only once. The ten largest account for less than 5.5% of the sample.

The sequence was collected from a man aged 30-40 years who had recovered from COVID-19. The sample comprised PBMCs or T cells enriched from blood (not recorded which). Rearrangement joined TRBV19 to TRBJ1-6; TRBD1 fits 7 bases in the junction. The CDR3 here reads CASSIGDRGSPLHF. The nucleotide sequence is TGTGCCAGTAGTATCGGGGACAGAGGTTCACCCCTCCACTTT.